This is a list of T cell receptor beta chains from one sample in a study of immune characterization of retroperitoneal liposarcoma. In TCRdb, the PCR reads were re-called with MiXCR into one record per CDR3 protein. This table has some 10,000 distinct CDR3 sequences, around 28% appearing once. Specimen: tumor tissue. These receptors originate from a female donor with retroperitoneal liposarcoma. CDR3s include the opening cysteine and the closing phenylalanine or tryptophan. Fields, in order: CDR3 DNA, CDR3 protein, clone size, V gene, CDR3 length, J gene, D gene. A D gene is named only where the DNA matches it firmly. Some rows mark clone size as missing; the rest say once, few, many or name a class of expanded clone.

cdr3_nt: TGTGCCAGCAGCCAAGGGCGAGGGAGGCACCCCGGGGAGCTGTTTTTT; cdr3_aa: CASSQGRGRHPGELFF; clone_size: once; v_call: TRBV4-1; cdr3_length: 16; j_call: TRBJ2-2; d_call: -
cdr3_nt: TGTGCCACCTGGGGACAGGGGGGGTACGAGCAGTTCTTC; cdr3_aa: CATWGQGGYEQFF; clone_size: -; v_call: TRBV6-6; cdr3_length: 13; j_call: TRBJ2-1; d_call: TRBD1
cdr3_nt: TGTGCCAGCAGTTTCGAGAGCTCCTACAATGAGCAGTACTTC; cdr3_aa: CASSFESSYNEQYF; clone_size: many; v_call: TRBV27; cdr3_length: 14; j_call: TRBJ2-7; d_call: -
cdr3_nt: TGTGCCAGCAGACGGGGGGACGAGCAGTACTTC; cdr3_aa: CASRRGDEQYF; clone_size: medium-sized; v_call: TRBV27; cdr3_length: 11; j_call: TRBJ2-7; d_call: TRBD2
cdr3_nt: TGTGCCAGCAGTACCACTGGGGAGACCCAGTTCTTC; cdr3_aa: CASSTTGETQFF; clone_size: medium-sized; v_call: TRBV6-1; cdr3_length: 12; j_call: TRBJ2-1; d_call: -
cdr3_nt: TGTGCCAGCAGTGAAGTTTGGGTCAGTGAGCAGTTCTTC; cdr3_aa: CASSEVWVSEQFF; clone_size: -; v_call: TRBV6-1; cdr3_length: 13; j_call: TRBJ2-1; d_call: -
cdr3_nt: TGTGCCAGCAGTTATACTAGGGACAATTACTATGGCTACACCTTC; cdr3_aa: CASSYTRDNYYGYTF; clone_size: -; v_call: TRBV6-1; cdr3_length: 15; j_call: TRBJ1-2; d_call: -
cdr3_nt: TGTGCCAGCAGCCCCCGGACAGGGGGATATACTGAAGCTTTCTTT; cdr3_aa: CASSPRTGGYTEAFF; clone_size: few; v_call: TRBV7-2; cdr3_length: 15; j_call: TRBJ1-1; d_call: TRBD1
cdr3_nt: TGTGCCAGCAGCTTTACAGGGCCTGGGCAGCCCCAGCATTTT; cdr3_aa: CASSFTGPGQPQHF; clone_size: few; v_call: TRBV7-2; cdr3_length: 14; j_call: TRBJ1-5; d_call: -
cdr3_nt: TGTGCCAGCAGGCAGGGGGTGACCCAGCAGACGGAGACCCAGTACTTC; cdr3_aa: CASRQGVTQQTETQYF; clone_size: medium-sized; v_call: TRBV6-1; cdr3_length: 16; j_call: TRBJ2-5; d_call: TRBD1
cdr3_nt: TGTGCCAGCGCCGGTCCGCGGGGGGGTTGGGAGCAGTTCTTC; cdr3_aa: CASAGPRGGWEQFF; clone_size: -; v_call: TRBV11-2; cdr3_length: 14; j_call: TRBJ2-1; d_call: TRBD2
cdr3_nt: TGTGCCAGCAGTTACTGGACTTCTGGGGCCAACGTCCTGACTTTC; cdr3_aa: CASSYWTSGANVLTF; clone_size: -; v_call: TRBV6-6; cdr3_length: 15; j_call: TRBJ2-6; d_call: -
cdr3_nt: TGTGCCAGCGGACTAGCCCTCGAGCAGTTCTTC; cdr3_aa: CASGLALEQFF; clone_size: medium-sized; v_call: TRBV6-1; cdr3_length: 11; j_call: TRBJ2-1; d_call: TRBD2
cdr3_nt: -; cdr3_aa: CASILGGGSYEQYF; clone_size: -; v_call: TRBV28; cdr3_length: 14; j_call: TRBJ2-5; d_call: -
cdr3_nt: TGTGCCAGCATGCGGGGGGGATACCAAGAGACCCAGTACTTC; cdr3_aa: CASMRGGYQETQYF; clone_size: -; v_call: TRBV6-1; cdr3_length: 14; j_call: TRBJ2-5; d_call: TRBD2
cdr3_nt: TGTGCCAGCAGCTTAGCGCGGCCTAGCCCGCACTTGACCTCCTACAATGAGCAGTACTTC; cdr3_aa: CASSLARPSPHLTSYNEQYF; clone_size: many; v_call: TRBV7-8; cdr3_length: 20; j_call: TRBJ2-4; d_call: -
cdr3_nt: TGTGCCAGCAGTTACTCGATGGCAGGAGGTTCACCCCTCCACTTT; cdr3_aa: CASSYSMAGGSPLHF; clone_size: few; v_call: TRBV6-5; cdr3_length: 15; j_call: TRBJ1-6; d_call: -
cdr3_nt: TGTGCCAGCAGCTTAGATAGTCGAGATACGCAGTATTTT; cdr3_aa: CASSLDSRDTQYF; clone_size: many; v_call: TRBV11-3; cdr3_length: 13; j_call: TRBJ2-3; d_call: -
cdr3_nt: TGTGCCAGCAGTTACTCCCCTAGCGGGAGAGGGGCCGGGGAGCTGTTTTTT; cdr3_aa: CASSYSPSGRGAGELFF; clone_size: -; v_call: TRBV6-6; cdr3_length: 17; j_call: TRBJ2-2; d_call: TRBD2
cdr3_nt: TGTGCCAGCAGCTTATCAGGCGACAATGAGCAGTTCTTC; cdr3_aa: CASSLSGDNEQFF; clone_size: medium-sized; v_call: TRBV7-3; cdr3_length: 13; j_call: TRBJ2-1; d_call: -
cdr3_nt: TGTGCCAGCAGCTTCTCCTTCAGCGGGGCCCAAGAGACCCAGTTCTTC; cdr3_aa: CASSFSFSGAQETQFF; clone_size: -; v_call: TRBV7-8; cdr3_length: 16; j_call: TRBJ2-1; d_call: TRBD2
cdr3_nt: TGTGCCAGCAGCTTAAGCGGGCTAGCGGGAGGCGCCTACGAGCAGTTCTTC; cdr3_aa: CASSLSGLAGGAYEQFF; clone_size: few; v_call: TRBV11-3; cdr3_length: 17; j_call: TRBJ2-1; d_call: TRBD2
cdr3_nt: TGCGCCAGCAGTGAGTCGTATACTAGCGGGGACGGCACAGATACGCAGTATTTT; cdr3_aa: CASSESYTSGDGTDTQYF; clone_size: -; v_call: TRBV10-1; cdr3_length: 18; j_call: TRBJ2-3; d_call: TRBD2
cdr3_nt: TGTGCCAGCAGTGAAAGGACTAGCGGGAGCTGGGAGCAGTACTTC; cdr3_aa: CASSERTSGSWEQYF; clone_size: -; v_call: TRBV6-1; cdr3_length: 15; j_call: TRBJ2-7; d_call: TRBD2
cdr3_nt: TGTGCCAGCAGGGGACAGGGGAGGGGGGCCAACGTCCTGACTTTC; cdr3_aa: CASRGQGRGANVLTF; clone_size: many; v_call: TRBV12-3/TRBV12-4; cdr3_length: 15; j_call: TRBJ2-6; d_call: TRBD1
cdr3_nt: TGTGCCAGCAGTCCGGGGCTTTCGAACACTGAAGCTTTCTTT; cdr3_aa: CASSPGLSNTEAFF; clone_size: -; v_call: TRBV6-8; cdr3_length: 14; j_call: TRBJ1-1; d_call: -
cdr3_nt: TGTGCCATCGGGGATCGGACAGGGACTAAAGAGACCCAGTACTTC; cdr3_aa: CAIGDRTGTKETQYF; clone_size: few; v_call: TRBV6-1; cdr3_length: 15; j_call: TRBJ2-5; d_call: -
cdr3_nt: TGTGCCAGCAGTACCCGACAGGCAGCCTACGAGCAGTACTTC; cdr3_aa: CASSTRQAAYEQYF; clone_size: -; v_call: TRBV6-6; cdr3_length: 14; j_call: TRBJ2-7; d_call: -
cdr3_nt: TGTGCCAGCAGTTACTCTAGGACTAGCGGCAATGAGCAGTACTTC; cdr3_aa: CASSYSRTSGNEQYF; clone_size: -; v_call: TRBV6-6; cdr3_length: 15; j_call: TRBJ2-4; d_call: TRBD2